The rows below give T cell receptor beta chains drawn from one sample of a study of shared clonotypes between healthy human individuals. Using immunoSEQ multiplex PCR, the repertoire was profiled, and TCRdb retains in-frame clones only, with some absent. The sample contains some 2,500,000 clones, over 85% of which appear only once. The material sequenced was naive CD4+ T cells from PBMCs. The origin of the receptors is a man aged 18-30 years in good health. Some clones in this sample may be carry-over from other donors' samples. The CDR3 runs from the conserved cysteine through the conserved F or W.

j_call v_call cdr3_aa
TRBJ2-7 TRBV7-8 CASSALSQTLQGEQYF
TRBJ1-1 TRBV5-1 CASSLTPQKNTEAFF
TRBJ2-3 TRBV12-2 CASRLAGAPWGPQPKDRTDTQYF
TRBJ2-7 TRBV5-4 CASSPGGQGKNEQYF
TRBJ2-5 TRBV15 CATSRDRWRLAGAGETQYF
TRBJ2-6 TRBV19 CATTGLAGGPRLAGANVLTF
TRBJ1-2 TRBV28 CATSSGGRGNYGYTF
TRBJ1-2 TRBV29-1 CSVATGRASLGYTF
TRBJ2-2 TRBV7-8 CASIPGRTYTGELFF
TRBJ2-1 TRBV7-3 CASSLSTGKREQFF
TRBJ1-1 TRBV30 CAWSVNTEAFF
TRBJ2-5 TRBV7-6 CASSLMRAGETQYF
TRBJ1-2 TRBV28 CASSFRGYGYTF
TRBJ1-4 TRBV29-1 CSVVSATNEKLFF
TRBJ2-1 TRBV28 CASSLGTGGRNEQFF
TRBJ2-3 TRBV9 CASSVNVGQGTTDTQYF
TRBJ2-3 TRBV11-3 CASSYTGTASTDTQYF
TRBJ2-3 TRBV18 CATSQGDSHTDTQYF
TRBJ1-2 TRBV5-4 CASSLDGYANYGYTF
TRBJ1-3 TRBV28 CASSLGGRGGNTIYF
TRBJ2-3 TRBV5-6 CASSLRTSGAFSTDTQYF
TRBJ1-1 TRBV7-2 CASRDQGGTEAFF
TRBJ2-1 TRBV7-3 CASSLGTSGSQGNEQFF
TRBJ2-2 TRBV6-5 CASSYSSGAGELFF
TRBJ1-5 TRBV9 CASSVEGQVNQPQHF
TRBJ1-3 TRBV9 CASSPRDPRGAGNTIYF
TRBJ1-2 TRBV5-1 CASSLDREGGYTF
TRBJ2-1 TRBV7-9 CASSLGLAGGDEQFF
TRBJ2-7 TRBV28 CASAYGGTPIEQYF
TRBJ2-3 TRBV18 CASSPRLASDTQYF
TRBJ1-1 TRBV7-2 CASSSQGQGAFEAFF
TRBJ2-7 TRBV5-4 CASSPRGRLNSYEQYF